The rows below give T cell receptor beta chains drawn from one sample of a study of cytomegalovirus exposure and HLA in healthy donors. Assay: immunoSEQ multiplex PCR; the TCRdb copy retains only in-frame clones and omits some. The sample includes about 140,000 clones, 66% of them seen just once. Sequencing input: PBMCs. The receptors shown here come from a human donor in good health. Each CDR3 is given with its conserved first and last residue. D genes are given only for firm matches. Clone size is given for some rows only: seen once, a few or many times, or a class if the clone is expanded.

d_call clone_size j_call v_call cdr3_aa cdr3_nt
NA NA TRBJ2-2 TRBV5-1 CASHRVGTGELFF TGCGCCAGTCACAGGGTAGGGACCGGGGAGCTGTTTTTT
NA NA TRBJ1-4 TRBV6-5 CASGLGGFNEKLFF TGTGCCAGCGGTTTGGGAGGATTTAATGAAAAACTGTTTTTT
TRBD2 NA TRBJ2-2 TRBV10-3 CAISPEAGGGELFF TGTGCCATCAGCCCCGAGGCGGGAGGCGGGGAGCTGTTTTTT
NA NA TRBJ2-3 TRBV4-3 CASSQFQGRDTQYF TGCGCCAGCAGCCAATTCCAGGGGCGGGATACGCAGTATTTT
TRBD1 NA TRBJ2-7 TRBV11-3 CASSRSGQGFDEQYF TGTGCCAGCAGCCGCTCGGGACAGGGGTTCGACGAGCAGTACTTC
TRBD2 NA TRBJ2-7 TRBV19 CASSRTSDYSYEQYF TGTGCCAGTAGCCGGACTAGCGACTACTCCTACGAGCAGTACTTC
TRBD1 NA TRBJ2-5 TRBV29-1 CSVGTGRETQYF TGCAGCGTGGGGACAGGGAGGGAGACCCAGTACTTC
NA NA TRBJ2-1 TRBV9 CASSVETSNYNEQFF TGTGCCAGCAGCGTAGAGACTAGTAACTACAATGAGCAGTTCTTC
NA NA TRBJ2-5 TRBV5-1 CASSLQGRPGRETQYF TGCGCCAGCAGCTTGCAGGGGCGCCCTGGTCGAGAGACCCAGTACTTC
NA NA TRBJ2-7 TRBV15 CATSREPQGSYEQYF TGTGCCACCAGCAGAGAGCCCCAGGGCTCCTACGAGCAGTACTTC
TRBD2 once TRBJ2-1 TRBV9 CASSASGGIYNEQFF TGTGCCAGCAGCGCTAGCGGGGGGATTTACAATGAGCAGTTCTTC
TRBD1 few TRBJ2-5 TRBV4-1 CASSQDLPGARGRWETQYF TGCGCCAGCAGCCAAGATCTCCCGGGCGCTAGGGGGCGTTGGGAGACCCAGTACTTC
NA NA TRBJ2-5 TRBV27 CASKIGVEGQETQYF TGTGCCAGCAAAATTGGCGTGGAGGGGCAAGAGACCCAGTACTTC
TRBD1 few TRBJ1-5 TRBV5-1 CASSPGQGMNNQPQHF TGCGCCAGCAGCCCCGGACAGGGTATGAACAATCAGCCCCAGCATTTT
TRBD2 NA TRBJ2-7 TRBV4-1 CASSPGLGRSYEQYF TGCGCCAGCAGTCCGGGACTAGGGAGATCCTACGAGCAGTACTTC
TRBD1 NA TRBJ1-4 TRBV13 CASRQGPNEKLFF TGTGCCAGCAGACAGGGGCCCAATGAAAAACTGTTTTTT
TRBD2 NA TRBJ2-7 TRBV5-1 CASSSGLADASARGEQYF TGCGCCAGCAGCTCTGGACTAGCGGACGCCTCTGCAAGGGGCGAGCAGTACTTC
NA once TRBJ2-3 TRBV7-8 CASSLPPGEADTQYF TGTGCCAGCAGCTTACCGCCAGGGGAAGCAGATACGCAGTATTTT
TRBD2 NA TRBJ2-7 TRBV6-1 CASSENPFTSGSLWGYEQYF TGTGCCAGCAGTGAAAACCCTTTTACTAGCGGGAGCCTGTGGGGCTACGAGCAGTACTTC
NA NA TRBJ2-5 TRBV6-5 CASSYQGGGRETQYF TGTGCCAGCAGTTATCAGGGAGGTGGTCGAGAGACCCAGTACTTC
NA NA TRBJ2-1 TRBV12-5 CASAQGSSYNEQFF TGTGCTAGTGCGCAGGGTAGCTCCTACAATGAGCAGTTCTTC
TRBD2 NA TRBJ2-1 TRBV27 CASSLWITGTRHYNEQFF TGTGCCAGCAGTTTATGGATAACCGGGACTAGGCATTACAATGAGCAGTTCTTC
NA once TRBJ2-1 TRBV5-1 CACGQSGNEQFF TGCGCCTGCGGACAGTCGGGTAATGAGCAGTTCTTC
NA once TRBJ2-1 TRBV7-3 CASSSPPGGASYNEQFF TGTGCCAGCAGCTCTCCGCCGGGCGGGGCCTCCTACAATGAGCAGTTCTTC
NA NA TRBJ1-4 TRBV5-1 CASSLTAGVGKLFF TGCGCCAGCAGCCTGACGGCAGGGGTGGGAAAACTGTTTTTT
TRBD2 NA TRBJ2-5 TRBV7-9 CAGSLGTAGGQETQYF TGTGCCGGCAGCTTAGGGACTGCGGGAGGGCAAGAGACCCAGTACTTC
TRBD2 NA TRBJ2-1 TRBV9 CASSASGGPRKQFF TGTGCCAGCTCGGCGTCGGGAGGGCCGAGGAAGCAGTTCTTC
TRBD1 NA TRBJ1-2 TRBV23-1 CASSRRPGTGHGYTF TGCGCCAGCAGTCGGAGACCCGGGACAGGGCACGGCTACACCTTC
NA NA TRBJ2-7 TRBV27 CASSFPGQPKRYEQYF TGTGCCAGCAGTTTTCCCGGACAGCCCAAACGGTACGAGCAGTACTTC
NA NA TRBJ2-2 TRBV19 CASSPDTGELFF TGTGCCAGTAGTCCGGACACCGGGGAGCTGTTTTTT
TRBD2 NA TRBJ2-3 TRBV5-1 CATTLAGVTDTQYF TGCGCCACCACACTAGCGGGAGTAACAGATACGCAGTATTTT
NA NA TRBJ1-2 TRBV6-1 CASSGPGGYGYTF TGTGCCAGCAGTGGCCCGGGGGGCTATGGCTACACCTTC
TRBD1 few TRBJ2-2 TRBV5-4 CASSLGQGMTGELFF TGTGCCAGCAGCTTGGGACAGGGGATGACCGGGGAGCTGTTTTTT
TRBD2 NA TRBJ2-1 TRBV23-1 CASSPGLAGGWYNEQFF TGCGCCAGCAGTCCGGGACTAGCGGGAGGGTGGTACAATGAGCAGTTCTTC
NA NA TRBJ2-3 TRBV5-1 CASSLGRLPTDTQYF TGCGCCAGCAGCTTGGGTCGACTTCCCACAGATACGCAGTATTTT
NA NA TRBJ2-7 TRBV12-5 CASGLLEGLGVSYEQYF TGTGCTAGTGGTTTGTTGGAGGGTTTGGGGGTATCCTACGAGCAGTACTTC
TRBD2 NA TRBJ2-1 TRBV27 CATAREWGNEQFF TGTGCCACCGCGCGGGAGTGGGGCAATGAGCAGTTCTTC
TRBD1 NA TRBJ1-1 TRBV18 CASSSGQGSTEAFF TGTGCCAGCTCCAGTGGACAGGGGTCCACTGAAGCTTTCTTT
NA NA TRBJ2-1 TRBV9 CASSVDAVSRQFF TGTGCCAGCAGCGTAGACGCGGTCTCGAGGCAGTTCTTC
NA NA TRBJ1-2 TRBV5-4 CASTSGEAGYTF TGTGCCAGCACCTCGGGGGAGGCTGGCTACACCTTC